This T cell receptor beta chain is drawn from a study of T cell repertoires in cytomegalovirus infection. Study-level information: Indications came from public TCR beta signatures; they pointed to CMV infection and to a matching HLA type.

TCRdb independently ran MiXCR on the reads; one entry per CDR3 protein. Among approximately 350,000 distinct CDR3 sequences listed, roughly 34% were seen once. The study, taken as a whole, reports: There were HLA-C-restricted CMV-specific TCR beta clonotypes dominating the ex vivo response. The cumulative frequency of public TCR beta families identified carriers of CMV plus the relevant HLA.

In its sample, this clonotype was seen a few times. The antigen is not known. V shed 1 base and J 5 bases; nucleotides not matched to a gene: 9. Germline V gene data show CDR1 as MGHRA and CDR2 as YSYEKL. This CDR3 has 17 amino acids. The chain uses TRBV4-1 and TRBJ2-2; 8 bases are a match to TRBD1. This receptor was identified in a human donor in good health (CMV status not recorded). Some clones in this sample may be carry-over from other donors' samples. Here the sequenced sample was cultured PBMCs, taken from culture after CMV antigen stimulation. CDR3 protein: CASSQGFRTGSTGELFF. The CDR3 DNA follows: TGCGCCAGCAGCCAAGGGTTCAGGACAGGGTCTACCGGGGAGCTGTTTTTT.